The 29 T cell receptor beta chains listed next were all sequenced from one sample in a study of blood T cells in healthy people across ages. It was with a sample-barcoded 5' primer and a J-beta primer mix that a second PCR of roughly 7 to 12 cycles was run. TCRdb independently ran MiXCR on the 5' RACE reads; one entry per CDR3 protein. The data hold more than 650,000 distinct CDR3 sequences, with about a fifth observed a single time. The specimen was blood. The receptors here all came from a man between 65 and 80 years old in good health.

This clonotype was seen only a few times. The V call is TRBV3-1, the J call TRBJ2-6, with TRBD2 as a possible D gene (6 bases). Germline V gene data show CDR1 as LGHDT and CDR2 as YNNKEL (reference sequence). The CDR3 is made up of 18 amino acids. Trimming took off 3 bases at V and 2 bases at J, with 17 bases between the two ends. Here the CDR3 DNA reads TGTGCCAGCAGCCACCTTGCGGGAACTGGTCCTGGGGCCAACGTCCTGACTTTC. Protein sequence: CASSHLAGTGPGANVLTF.

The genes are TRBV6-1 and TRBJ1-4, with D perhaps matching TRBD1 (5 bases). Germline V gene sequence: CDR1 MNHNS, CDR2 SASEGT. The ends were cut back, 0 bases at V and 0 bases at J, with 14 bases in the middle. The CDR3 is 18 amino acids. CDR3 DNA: TGTGCCAGCAGTGAAGCTCTTGGAGGGGTCACAACTAATGAAAAACTGTTTTTT. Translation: CASSEALGGVTTNEKLFF.

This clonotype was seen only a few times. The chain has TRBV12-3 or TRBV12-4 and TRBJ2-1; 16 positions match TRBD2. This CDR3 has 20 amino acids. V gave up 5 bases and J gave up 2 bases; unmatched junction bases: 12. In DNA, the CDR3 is TGTGCCAGCAGTCCCTGGGGTGGGACTAGCGGGGGGGGAACCTACAATGAGCAGTTCTTC. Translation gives CASSPWGGTSGGGTYNEQFF.

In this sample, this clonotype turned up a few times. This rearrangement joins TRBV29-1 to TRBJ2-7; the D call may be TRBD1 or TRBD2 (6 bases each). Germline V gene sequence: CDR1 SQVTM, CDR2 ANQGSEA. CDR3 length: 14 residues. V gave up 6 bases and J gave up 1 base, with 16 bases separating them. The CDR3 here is CSVGSTGFSYEQYF. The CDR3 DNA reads TGCAGCGTCGGGAGCACAGGGTTTTCCTACGAGCAGTACTTC.

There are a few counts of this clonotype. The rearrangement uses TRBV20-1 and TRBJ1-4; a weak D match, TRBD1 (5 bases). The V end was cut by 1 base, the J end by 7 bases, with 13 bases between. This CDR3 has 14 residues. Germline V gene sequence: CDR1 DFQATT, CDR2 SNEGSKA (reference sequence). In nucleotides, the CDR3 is TGCAGTGCTAGAGTCGCGTCAGGGCGTGAAAAACTGTTTTTT. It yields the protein CSARVASGREKLFF.

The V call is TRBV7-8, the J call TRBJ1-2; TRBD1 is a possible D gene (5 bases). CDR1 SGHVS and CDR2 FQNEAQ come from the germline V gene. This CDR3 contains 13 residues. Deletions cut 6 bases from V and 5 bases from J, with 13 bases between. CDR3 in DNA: TGTGCCAGCAGTCGTGCGGGGGAGTATGGCTACACCTTC. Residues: CASSRAGEYGYTF.

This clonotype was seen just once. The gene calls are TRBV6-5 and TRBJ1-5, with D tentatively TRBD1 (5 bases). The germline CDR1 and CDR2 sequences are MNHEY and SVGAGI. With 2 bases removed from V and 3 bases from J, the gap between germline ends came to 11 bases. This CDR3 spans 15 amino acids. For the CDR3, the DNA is TGTGCCAGCAGTTACAAGGCAGGGCACAATCAGCCCCAGCATTTT. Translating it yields CASSYKAGHNQPQHF.

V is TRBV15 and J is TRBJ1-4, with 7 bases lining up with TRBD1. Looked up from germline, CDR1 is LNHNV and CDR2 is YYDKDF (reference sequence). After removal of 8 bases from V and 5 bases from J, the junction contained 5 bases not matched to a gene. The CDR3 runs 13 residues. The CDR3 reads CATSRGNNEKLFF. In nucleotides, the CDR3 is TGTGCCACCTCCAGGGGGAACAATGAAAAACTGTTTTTT.

The CDR3 DNA follows: TGTGCCAGCACCAGACAGGGTCGCTTTGAAAAACTGTTTTTT. As protein: CASTRQGRFEKLFF. The chain joins TRBV12-3 or TRBV12-4 to TRBJ1-4; TRBD1 matches 7 bases. CDR3 size: 14 residues. Losses at the gene ends were 7 bases for V and 7 bases for J; bases not matched to a gene: 9.

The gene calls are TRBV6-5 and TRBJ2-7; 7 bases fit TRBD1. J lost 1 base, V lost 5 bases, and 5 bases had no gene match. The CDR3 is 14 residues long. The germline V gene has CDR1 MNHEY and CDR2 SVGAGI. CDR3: CASSQTGPSYEQYF. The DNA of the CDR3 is TGTGCCAGCAGTCAGACAGGGCCATCCTACGAGCAGTACTTC.

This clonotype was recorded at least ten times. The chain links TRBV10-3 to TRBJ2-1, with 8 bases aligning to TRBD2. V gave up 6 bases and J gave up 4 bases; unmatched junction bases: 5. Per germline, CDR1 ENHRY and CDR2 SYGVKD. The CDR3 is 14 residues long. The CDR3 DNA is TGTGCCATCAGGGATAGCGGGGAATACAATGAGCAGTTCTTC. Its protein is CAIRDSGEYNEQFF.

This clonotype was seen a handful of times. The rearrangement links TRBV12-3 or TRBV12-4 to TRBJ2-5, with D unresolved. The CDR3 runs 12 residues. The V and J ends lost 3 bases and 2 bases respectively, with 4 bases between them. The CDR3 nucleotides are TGTGCCAGCAGTTTCAGACAAGAGACCCAGTACTTC. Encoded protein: CASSFRQETQYF.

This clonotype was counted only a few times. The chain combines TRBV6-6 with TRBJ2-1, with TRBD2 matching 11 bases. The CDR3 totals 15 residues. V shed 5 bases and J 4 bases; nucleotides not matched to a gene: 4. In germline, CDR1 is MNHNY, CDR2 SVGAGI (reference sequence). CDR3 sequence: CASSPSGGIYNEQFF. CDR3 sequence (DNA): TGTGCCAGCAGTCCTAGCGGGGGGATTTACAATGAGCAGTTCTTC.

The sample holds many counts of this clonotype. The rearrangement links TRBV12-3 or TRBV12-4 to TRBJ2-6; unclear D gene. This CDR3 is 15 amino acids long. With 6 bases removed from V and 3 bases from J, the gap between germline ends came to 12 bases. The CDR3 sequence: CASSPPGGGANVLTF. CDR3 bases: TGTGCCAGCAGCCCCCCGGGCGGTGGGGCCAACGTCCTGACTTTC.

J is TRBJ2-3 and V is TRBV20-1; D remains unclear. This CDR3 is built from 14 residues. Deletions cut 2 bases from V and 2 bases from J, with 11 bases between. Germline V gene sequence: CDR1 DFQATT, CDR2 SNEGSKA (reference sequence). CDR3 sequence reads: CSARLRQHTDTQYF. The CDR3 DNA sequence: TGCAGTGCTAGACTCCGACAACACACAGATACGCAGTATTTT.

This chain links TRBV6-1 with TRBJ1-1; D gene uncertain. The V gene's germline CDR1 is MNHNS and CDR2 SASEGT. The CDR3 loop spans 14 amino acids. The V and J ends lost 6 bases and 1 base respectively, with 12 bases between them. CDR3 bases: TGTGCCAGCAGGATGGGAGTGGGGAACACTGAAGCTTTCTTT. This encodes CASRMGVGNTEAFF.

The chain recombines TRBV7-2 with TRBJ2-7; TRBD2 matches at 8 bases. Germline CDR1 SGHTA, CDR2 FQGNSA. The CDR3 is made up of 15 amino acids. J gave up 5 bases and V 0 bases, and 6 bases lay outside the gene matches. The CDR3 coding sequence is TGTGCCAGCAGCTTAGCCGGGACTAGGGGCCACGAGCAGTACTTC. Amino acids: CASSLAGTRGHEQYF.

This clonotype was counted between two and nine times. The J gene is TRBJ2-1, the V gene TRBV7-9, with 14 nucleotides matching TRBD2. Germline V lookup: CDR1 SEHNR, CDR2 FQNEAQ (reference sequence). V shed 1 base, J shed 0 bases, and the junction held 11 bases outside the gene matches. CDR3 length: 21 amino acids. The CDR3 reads CASSLGGLAGDKQSSYNEQFF. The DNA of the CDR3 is TGTGCCAGCAGCTTAGGGGGACTAGCGGGGGACAAACAGAGCTCCTACAATGAGCAGTTCTTC. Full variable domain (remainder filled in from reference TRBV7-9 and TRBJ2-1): DTGVSQNPRHKITKRGQNVTFRCDPISEHNRLYWYRQTLGQGPEFLTYFQNEAQLEKSRLLSDRFSAERPKGSFSTLEIQRTEQGDSAMYLCASSLGGLAGDKQSSYNEQFFGPGTRLTVL.

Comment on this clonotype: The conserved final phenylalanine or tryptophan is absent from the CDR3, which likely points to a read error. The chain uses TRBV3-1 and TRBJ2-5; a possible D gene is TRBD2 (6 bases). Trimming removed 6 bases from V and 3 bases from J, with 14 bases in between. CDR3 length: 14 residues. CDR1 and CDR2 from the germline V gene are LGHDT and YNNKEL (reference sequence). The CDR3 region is CASSPRDFEETQYL. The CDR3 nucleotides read TGTGCCAGCAGTCCCCGGGACTTCGAAGAGACCCAGTACCTC.

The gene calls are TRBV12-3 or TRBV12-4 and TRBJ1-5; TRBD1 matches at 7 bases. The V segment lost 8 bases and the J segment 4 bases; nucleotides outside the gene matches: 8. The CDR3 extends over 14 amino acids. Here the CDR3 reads CASGEAGGNQPQHF. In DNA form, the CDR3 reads TGTGCCAGCGGAGAAGCAGGGGGGAATCAGCCCCAGCATTTT.

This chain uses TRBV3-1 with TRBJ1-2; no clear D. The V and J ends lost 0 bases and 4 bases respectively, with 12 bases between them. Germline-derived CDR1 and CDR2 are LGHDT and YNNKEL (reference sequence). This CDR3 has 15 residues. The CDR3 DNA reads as TGTGCCAGCAGCCAAGAGGGCCGGGCCCGCTATGGCTACACCTTC. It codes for CASSQEGRARYGYTF.

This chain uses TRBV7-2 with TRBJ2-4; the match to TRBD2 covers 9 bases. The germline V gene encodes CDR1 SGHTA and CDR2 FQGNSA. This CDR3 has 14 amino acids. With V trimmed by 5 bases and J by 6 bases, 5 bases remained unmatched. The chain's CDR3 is CASSPGLALNIQYF. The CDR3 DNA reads TGTGCCAGCAGCCCGGGACTAGCACTAAACATTCAGTACTTC.

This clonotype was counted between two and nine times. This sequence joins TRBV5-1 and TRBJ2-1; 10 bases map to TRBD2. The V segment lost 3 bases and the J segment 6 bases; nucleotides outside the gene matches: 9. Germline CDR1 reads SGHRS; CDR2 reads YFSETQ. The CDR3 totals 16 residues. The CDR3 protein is CASSSGLALSSNEQFF. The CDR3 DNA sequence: TGCGCCAGCAGCTCGGGACTAGCGTTAAGCTCCAATGAGCAGTTCTTC. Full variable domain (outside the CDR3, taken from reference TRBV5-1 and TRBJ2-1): KAGVTQTPRYLIKTRGQQVTLSCSPISGHRSVSWYQQTPGQGLQFLFEYFSETQRNKGNFPGRFSGRQFSNSRSEMNVSTLELGDSALYLCASSSGLALSSNEQFFGPGTRLTVL.

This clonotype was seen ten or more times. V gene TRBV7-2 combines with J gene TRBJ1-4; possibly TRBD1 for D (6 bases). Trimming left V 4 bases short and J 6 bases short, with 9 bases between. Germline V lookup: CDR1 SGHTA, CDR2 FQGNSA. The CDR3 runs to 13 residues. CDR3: CASSSRTDEKLFF. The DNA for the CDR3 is TGTGCCAGCAGCTCAAGGACAGATGAAAAACTGTTTTTT.

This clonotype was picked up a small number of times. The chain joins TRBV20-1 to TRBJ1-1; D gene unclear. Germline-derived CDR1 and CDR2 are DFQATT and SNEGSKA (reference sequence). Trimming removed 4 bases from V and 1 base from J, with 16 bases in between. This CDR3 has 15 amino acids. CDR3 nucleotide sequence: TGCAGTGCTAACGATCCCTCGGGTGGGAACACTGAAGCTTTCTTT. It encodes CSANDPSGGNTEAFF.

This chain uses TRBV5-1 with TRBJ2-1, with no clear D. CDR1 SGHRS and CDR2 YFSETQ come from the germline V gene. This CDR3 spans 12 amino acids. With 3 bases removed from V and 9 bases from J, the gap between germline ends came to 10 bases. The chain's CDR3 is CASSYNIGEQFF. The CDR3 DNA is TGCGCCAGCAGCTACAATATCGGTGAGCAGTTCTTC.

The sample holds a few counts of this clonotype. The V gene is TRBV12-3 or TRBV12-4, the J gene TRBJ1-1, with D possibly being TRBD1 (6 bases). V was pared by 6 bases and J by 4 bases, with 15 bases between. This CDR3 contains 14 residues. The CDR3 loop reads CASSRGRGGTEAFF. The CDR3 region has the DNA TGTGCCAGCAGCCGGGGGCGCGGTGGCACTGAAGCTTTCTTT.

The CDR3 sequence is CASSQGLLAGGGEQYF. For the CDR3, the DNA is TGTGCCAGCAGCCAAGGTTTGCTAGCGGGGGGAGGCGAGCAGTACTTC. The V call is TRBV3-1, the J call TRBJ2-7; 11 bases line up with TRBD2. CDR1 is LGHDT, CDR2 YNNKEL, per germline (reference sequence). The CDR3 spans 16 residues. V was clipped by 1 base and J by 6 bases; unmatched bases: 8.

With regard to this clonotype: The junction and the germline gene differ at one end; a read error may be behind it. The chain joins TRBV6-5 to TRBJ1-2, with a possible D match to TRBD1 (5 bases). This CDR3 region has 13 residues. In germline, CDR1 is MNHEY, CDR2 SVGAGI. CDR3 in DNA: TGTGCCAGCAGTTACTGGGGCACCTATGGCTGCACCTTC. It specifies CASSYWGTYGCTF.